Each of the 5 T cell receptor beta chains below was sequenced from the same sample in a study of blood T cell repertoires in COVID-19. The protocol was immunoSEQ multiplex PCR, while the TCRdb copy is restricted to in-frame clones and leaves out a portion. The table records some 190,000 clones, roughly 86% of them present only once. Sequenced: peripheral blood. The source is a man younger than 30 with active or convalescent COVID-19.

This chain joins TRBV5-1 and TRBJ1-1, with D possibly matching TRBD1 (6 bases). In germline, CDR1 is SGHRS, CDR2 YFSETQ. V shed 0 bases and J shed 8 bases, with 11 bases lying between them. The CDR3 contains 13 residues. Written as DNA, the CDR3 is TGCGCCAGCAGCTTGGCTACAGGGCGGGAAGCTTTCTTT. Amino acids: CASSLATGREAFF. The full variable domain, completed using reference TRBV5-1 and TRBJ1-1, is KAGVTQTPRYLIKTRGQQVTLSCSPISGHRSVSWYQQTPGQGLQFLFEYFSETQRNKGNFPGRFSGRQFSNSRSEMNVSTLELGDSALYLCASSLATGREAFFGQGTRLTVV.

This clone has only one observation. V and J are TRBV6-1 and TRBJ2-4, with D perhaps TRBD1 (6 bases). This CDR3 contains 17 residues. Germline V gene sequence: CDR1 MNHNS, CDR2 SASEGT. Trimming left V 2 bases short and J 0 bases short, with 14 bases between. The CDR3 loop is CASSEPRQALAKNIQYF. The CDR3, as DNA: TGTGCCAGCAGTGAACCTCGACAGGCGTTAGCCAAAAACATTCAGTACTTC.

In the case of this clone: A read error may produce the germline difference seen at one junction end. The gene calls are TRBV19 and TRBJ1-2; 7 bases fit TRBD1. The CDR3 contains 13 residues. Germline lookup yields CDR1 LNHDA and CDR2 SQIVND (reference sequence). In DNA, the CDR3 is TGTGCCAGTAGCATAGACAGGGACTATGGCTACACCTTC. Its protein is CASSIDRDYGYTF. The entire variable domain, with the rest obtained from reference TRBV19 and TRBJ1-2, is as follows: DGGITQSPKYLFRKEGQNVTLSCEQNLNHDAMYWYRQDPGQGLRLIYYSQIVNDFQKGDIAEGYSVSREKKESFPLTVTSAQKNPTAFYLCASSIDRDYGYTFGSGTRLTVV.

This chain connects TRBV5-4 to TRBJ2-1, with 7 nucleotides matching TRBD2. This CDR3 is built from 15 residues. Losses at the gene ends were 0 bases for V and 4 bases for J; bases not matched to a gene: 4. Germline V gene sequence: CDR1 SGHNT, CDR2 YYREEE (reference sequence). The CDR3 is CASSLGGGSYNEQFF. CDR3 coding DNA: TGTGCCAGCAGCTTGGGCGGGGGATCTTACAATGAGCAGTTCTTC.

DNA for the CDR3: TGTGCCTGGAGTGTTCTTAGCGTTCGAGATACGCAGTATTTT. This encodes CAWSVLSVRDTQYF. The V call is TRBV30, the J call TRBJ2-3, with a possible D match to TRBD2 (5 bases). The germline gives CDR1 GTSNPN, CDR2 SVGIG (reference sequence). Trimming stripped 0 bases from V and 5 bases from J, with 12 bases between. There are 14 residues in the CDR3.